This T cell receptor (beta chain) came from a study of blood T cells in healthy people across ages. The V gene lost 0 bases and the J gene lost 0 bases, with 11 bases spanning the gap. This CDR3 region has 16 residues. Germline V gene lookup returns CDR1 LGHNA and CDR2 YSLEER. There were at least 6 micrograms of total RNA extracted from every sample. Study-wide results and limits: Unknown CMV status may confound age-related changes in expanded clones.

For the second PCR, which ran for about 6 to 11 cycles, a sample-barcoded 5' primer and a J-beta primer mix were used. In TCRdb, the 5' RACE reads were re-called with MiXCR into one record per CDR3 protein. The data show 1.2 million to 1.5 million distinct CDR3 sequences, approximately 59% seen once. This clonotype was recorded a few times. What it recognizes is unknown. This sequence originates from a man younger than 35 in good health. Sequenced input: blood. V usage is TRBV4-3 and J usage is TRBJ1-2; D may be TRBD1 (5 bases). CDR3 amino acids: CASSQEEGAPNYGYTF. The CDR3 DNA follows: TGCGCCAGCAGCCAAGAGGAAGGGGCCCCTAACTATGGCTACACCTTC.